A single sample gave rise to the 9 T cell receptor beta chains below, sequenced in a study of CD8 T cells in Susac syndrome. After extraction with the RNeasy kit, about 0.5 to 1 ug of the RNA was reverse transcribed using random hexamers. Each CDR3 protein is one row after TCRdb ran MiXCR on the immunoSEQ multiplex PCR reads. Counted here are about 100,000 distinct CDR3 sequences, 95% occurring once; the ten biggest clones make up 0.25% to 0.35%. Sequencing was done on a sample of CD8+ T cells from PBMCs. The receptors come from a human donor with Susac syndrome.

As DNA, the CDR3 is TGTGCCAGCAGTTCGAGACAGGGGTGGTACGAGCAGTACTTC. Its protein is CASSSRQGWYEQYF. The V and J genes are TRBV6-5 and TRBJ2-7, with TRBD1 identical over 8 bases. Looked up from germline, CDR1 is MNHEY and CDR2 is SVGAGI. This CDR3 is 14 amino acids long. V dropped 4 bases and J dropped 4; count of bases not matched to a gene: 6.

The CDR3 bases are TGTGCCAGCAGTAGACCGACAGGGATCGACGAGACCCAGTACTTC. It specifies CASSRPTGIDETQYF. J is TRBJ2-5 and V is TRBV25-1, with 7 bases identical to TRBD1. Germline trimming cut 5 bases from V and 5 bases from J; bases unmatched to any gene: 11. The CDR3 is 15 amino acids. Germline CDR1 MGHDK, CDR2 SYGVNS.

This chain links TRBV27 with TRBJ2-2; the match to TRBD1 covers 11 bases. The CDR3 runs to 16 residues. Looked up from germline, CDR1 is MNHEY and CDR2 is SMNVEV (reference sequence). V lost 11 bases to trimming and J lost 2 bases; unmatched junction nucleotides: 10. The DNA for the CDR3 is TGTGCCGGACAAGGACAGGGGGCGATTAACACCGGGGAGCTGTTTTTT. It translates to CAGQGQGAINTGELFF.

In this sample, this clonotype turned up once. V gene TRBV29-1 combines with J gene TRBJ1-1; D not resolved. Germline CDR1 and CDR2: SQVTM and ANQGSEA. This CDR3 spans 11 amino acids. The ends were cut back, 1 base at V and 8 bases at J, with 8 bases in the middle. The CDR3 bases are TGCAGCGTTGAAGCCGGGAACGAAGCTTTCTTT. Translated: CSVEAGNEAFF.

V gene TRBV5-4 combines with J gene TRBJ1-1; tentatively, D is TRBD1 (5 bases). The CDR3 spans 15 residues. CDR1 is SGHNT, CDR2 YYREEE, per germline (reference sequence). The V end was cut by 4 bases, the J end by 0 bases, with 13 bases between. The CDR3 region has the DNA TGTGCCAGCAGCCTCTGGGGCAGCATGAACACTGAAGCTTTCTTT. It encodes CASSLWGSMNTEAFF. Full variable domain (outside the CDR3, taken from reference TRBV5-4 and TRBJ1-1): ETGVTQSPTHLIKTRGQQVTLRCSSQSGHNTVSWYQQALGQGPQFIFQYYREEENGRGNFPPRFSGLQFPNYSSELNVNALELDDSALYLCASSLWGSMNTEAFFGQGTRLTVV.

The chain recombines TRBV29-1 with TRBJ2-6, with D possibly TRBD1 on 5 matching bases. Trimming took 5 bases from V and 0 from J, leaving 11 bases between them. Germline-derived CDR1 and CDR2 are SQVTM and ANQGSEA. This CDR3 is 15 amino acids long. CDR3 in amino acids: CSVLGRGSGANVLTF. The CDR3, as DNA: TGCAGCGTTTTAGGAAGGGGCTCTGGGGCCAACGTCCTGACTTTC.

J is TRBJ2-7 and V is TRBV5-4, with a tentative D call TRBD1 (6 bases). V lost 5 bases, J lost 5 bases, and 17 bases lay in between. The germline V gene encodes CDR1 SGHNT and CDR2 YYREEE (reference sequence). CDR3 length: 14 residues. The CDR3, as DNA: TGTGCCAGCAGAAGGGGGTACAGGGAAGACGAGCAGTACTTC. Its protein is CASRRGYREDEQYF. The complete variable domain, with remaining parts taken from reference TRBV5-4 and TRBJ2-7, reads ETGVTQSPTHLIKTRGQQVTLRCSSQSGHNTVSWYQQALGQGPQFIFQYYREEENGRGNFPPRFSGLQFPNYSSELNVNALELDDSALYLCASRRGYREDEQYFGPGTRLTVT.

The genes are TRBV20-1 and TRBJ1-6; D is perhaps TRBD1 (6 bases). V shed 5 bases and J shed 7 bases, with 15 bases lying between them. The CDR3 is made up of 14 amino acids. Per germline, CDR1 DFQATT and CDR2 SNEGSKA (reference sequence). The DNA for the CDR3 is TGCAGTGCTCAGTCGGGGGCGGAAAATTCACCCCTCCACTTT. It is translated as CSAQSGAENSPLHF.

This clonotype was detected once. The chain couples TRBV29-1 to TRBJ2-3, with D unresolved. The germline V gene encodes CDR1 SQVTM and CDR2 ANQGSEA. Trimming stripped 3 bases from V and 1 base from J, with 11 bases between. The CDR3 length is 14 residues. CDR3 coding DNA: TGCAGCGTTGACAGGCCTCAAGGCACAGATACGCAGTATTTT. Encoded protein: CSVDRPQGTDTQYF.